The present TCR beta chain was sequenced within a study of cytomegalovirus exposure and HLA in healthy donors. General study findings and limits: Later analysis found that TCR beta chains associated with HLA were more clonally expanded than other, equally common chains.

PCR employed 60 Vbeta and 13 Jbeta primers. The data were produced by immunoSEQ multiplex PCR, yet TCRdb's version contains in-frame clones alone and is incomplete. The table records roughly 90,000 clones, roughly four fifths of them present only once. Note on this clone: Its matching antigen is unknown.

With V trimmed by 2 bases and J by 5 bases, 22 bases remained unmatched. This CDR3 contains 21 residues. Germline CDR1 MNHEY, CDR2 SMNVEV (reference sequence). The genes are TRBV27 and TRBJ2-7, with 12 bases aligning to TRBD2. The sequence came from a woman in her 40s in good health and CMV-seropositive. Source material: PBMCs. CDR3 DNA: TGTGCCAGCAGTTTAGGACCGGGATCTAGCGGGAGGGCCGGGGCTGGGCACGAGCAGTACTTC. Translated: CASSLGPGSSGRAGAGHEQYF.